Listed here are 21 T cell receptor beta chains from one sample, sequenced in a study of T cells in Graves' hyperthyroidism and ophthalmopathy. Researchers took RNA transcripts and amplified the TCR beta CDR3 regions from them. Using the HTBI primer set, a first-round RT-PCR was run on the TCR CDR3. MiXCR was run by TCRdb on the multiplex PCR reads, yielding one entry per CDR3 protein. The sample lists a few hundred thousand distinct CDR3 sequences, roughly an eighth occurring once. The sequenced sample was blood. The receptors here all came from a woman younger than 30 with Graves' hyperthyroidism.

V is TRBV7-9 and J is TRBJ2-1, with 9 bases aligning to TRBD1. This CDR3 has 15 residues. Trimming cost V 4 bases and J 5 bases; bases outside gene matches: 6. Germline-derived CDR1 and CDR2 are SEHNR and FQNEAQ (reference sequence). The CDR3 sequence is CASSSRQGGNNEQFF. The CDR3 DNA is TGTGCCAGCAGCTCGCGACAGGGGGGTAACAATGAGCAGTTCTTC.

This clonotype was observed a handful of times. V and J are TRBV4-1 and TRBJ2-7; 9 bases align to TRBD1. Germline values: CDR1 MGHRA, CDR2 YSYEKL. This CDR3 is 14 amino acids long. V was pared by 2 bases and J by 3 bases, with 2 bases of the junction left unmatched. CDR3 DNA sequence: TGCGCCAGCAGCCAACCGGGACAGGGCTACGAGCAGTACTTC. Its protein product is CASSQPGQGYEQYF.

A remark on this clonotype: A read error may account for a junction end that differs from germline. CDR3 in amino acids: CAISEGQGVAWNGCTF. Here the CDR3 DNA reads TGTGCCATCAGTGAAGGCCAGGGGGTGGCCTGGAATGGCTGCACCTTC. The chain joins TRBV10-3 to TRBJ1-2, with TRBD1 identical over 7 bases. CDR3 length: 16 amino acids. Germline V lookup: CDR1 ENHRY, CDR2 SYGVKD.

The V gene is TRBV28, the J gene TRBJ2-7, with 15 bases aligning to TRBD2. The CDR3 has 18 residues. V dropped 2 bases and J dropped 4; count of bases not matched to a gene: 9. Germline loops: CDR1 MDHEN, CDR2 SYDVKM. The CDR3 loop reads CASSLRGTSGRWGYEQYF. For the CDR3, the DNA is TGTGCCAGCAGTTTAAGGGGGACTAGCGGGAGGTGGGGGTACGAGCAGTACTTC.

Many counts were recorded for this clonotype. The chain carries TRBV7-9 and TRBJ1-5; 9 bases fit TRBD1. Germline V gene data show CDR1 as SEHNR and CDR2 as FQNEAQ (reference sequence). Unmatched junction bases numbered 3, after V lost 7 bases and J lost 5 bases. The CDR3 length is 13 residues. CDR3 amino acids: CASTRDRDQPQHF. CDR3 DNA: TGTGCCAGCACTCGGGACAGGGATCAGCCCCAGCATTTT.

The sample holds many counts of this clonotype. The V call is TRBV7-2, the J call TRBJ2-2; TRBD1 might be the D (5 bases). The V end lost 7 bases, the J end lost 4 bases, and 16 bases lay between the germline ends. There are 15 residues in the CDR3. Germline V CDR1 and CDR2: SGHTA, FQGNSA. The CDR3 reads CASNFRQGSTGELFF. CDR3 nucleotide sequence: TGTGCCAGCAATTTTAGGCAGGGTAGCACCGGGGAGCTGTTTTTT.

This clonotype occurred many times. The rearrangement joins TRBV28 to TRBJ1-4; 8 bases are shared with TRBD1. The CDR3 extends over 14 amino acids. The V segment lost 4 bases and the J segment 5 bases; nucleotides outside the gene matches: 3. CDR1 and CDR2 from the germline V gene are MDHEN and SYDVKM. The CDR3, as DNA: TGTGCCAGCAGTTCAGGGGGCCTCAATGAAAAACTGTTTTTT. The encoded protein is CASSSGGLNEKLFF.

The J gene is TRBJ2-1, the V gene TRBV27; 9 nucleotides match TRBD2. Germline CDR1 reads MNHEY; CDR2 reads SMNVEV (reference sequence). The V gene end was trimmed by 2 bases and the J gene end by 2 bases; junction bases not matched to a gene: 7. The CDR3 is 17 amino acids. Written as DNA, the CDR3 is TGTGCCAGCAGTTTAATTCGACTAGCGGAACCCTACAATGAGCAGTTCTTC. As protein: CASSLIRLAEPYNEQFF.

The sample holds a few counts of this clonotype. The chain is built from TRBV27 and TRBJ2-6; 13 bases are a match to TRBD2. The V gene end was trimmed by 3 bases and the J gene end by 2 bases; junction bases not matched to a gene: 7. The CDR3 runs to 19 residues. The germline gives CDR1 MNHEY, CDR2 SMNVEV (reference sequence). CDR3: CASSFGLAGVTAGANVLTF. The DNA of the CDR3 is TGTGCCAGCAGTTTTGGACTAGCGGGAGTAACGGCTGGGGCCAACGTCCTGACTTTC.

Many counts were recorded for this clonotype. The rearrangement uses TRBV7-2 and TRBJ2-3, with 7 bases that match TRBD2. The CDR3 extends over 17 amino acids. Losses at the gene ends were 5 bases for V and 0 bases for J; bases not matched to a gene: 11. The V gene's germline CDR1 is SGHTA and CDR2 FQGNSA. CDR3 residues: CASSPRGSGPSTDTQYF. In DNA, the CDR3 is TGTGCCAGCAGCCCCCGGGGTAGCGGGCCTAGCACAGATACGCAGTATTTT.

This clonotype was recorded at least ten times. V gene TRBV2 combines with J gene TRBJ1-5; 8 bases agree with TRBD1. This CDR3 has 14 amino acids. With 5 bases clipped from V and 7 bases from J, the junction kept 7 bases outside the gene matches. Germline V lookup: CDR1 SNHLY, CDR2 FYNNEI. DNA for the CDR3: TGTGCCAGCAGTACCGGACAGGGAAGCCAGCCCCAGCATTTT. It is translated as CASSTGQGSQPQHF. The complete variable domain, with remaining parts taken from reference TRBV2 and TRBJ1-5, reads EPEVTQTPSHQVTQMGQEVILRCVPISNHLYFYWYRQILGQKVEFLVSFYNNEISEKSEIFDDQFSVERPDGSNFTLKIRSTKLEDSAMYFCASSTGQGSQPQHFGDGTRLSIL.

CDR3 sequence (DNA): TGCGCCAGCAGCTTGCCTCCTCCTGGCAGGGCGACTCCCCTTAACTATGGCTACACCTTC. Amino acid sequence: CASSLPPPGRATPLNYGYTF. This chain links TRBV5-1 with TRBJ1-2, with D perhaps TRBD1 (5 bases). The CDR3 is made up of 20 amino acids. Trimming stripped 1 base from V and 1 base from J, with 26 bases between. Germline V gene data show CDR1 as SGHRS and CDR2 as YFSETQ.

This clonotype was found many times. This rearrangement joins TRBV6-2 or TRBV6-3 to TRBJ1-5; 9 bases agree with TRBD1. The CDR3 is 14 amino acids. V was pared by 7 bases and J by 7 bases, with 8 bases of the junction left unmatched. The germline CDR1 and CDR2 sequences are MNHEY and SVGEGT. CDR3 region: CASTGTGTYQPQHF. The CDR3 region has the DNA TGTGCCAGCACTGGGACAGGGACATACCAGCCCCAGCATTTT.

In this sample, this clonotype turned up many times. This CDR3 is CASSRQGLAGELFF. In DNA, the CDR3 is TGTGCCAGCTCACGACAGGGTCTGGCCGGGGAGCTGTTTTTT. The chain joins TRBV18 to TRBJ2-2, with 7 bases identical to TRBD1. Germline values: CDR1 KGHSH, CDR2 LQKENI. This CDR3 contains 14 residues. V trimming: 4 bases; J trimming: 6 bases; junction bases outside the gene matches: 5.

The rearrangement links TRBV20-1 to TRBJ2-3; 12 bases are a match to TRBD2. The CDR3 runs to 13 residues. Germline assignment: CDR1 DFQATT and CDR2 SNEGSKA (reference sequence). V trimming: 5 bases; J trimming: 8 bases; junction bases outside the gene matches: 5. Here the CDR3 reads CSAPGLAGPTQYF. CDR3 nucleotide sequence: TGCAGTGCTCCTGGACTAGCGGGGCCTACGCAGTATTTT.

This clonotype was counted at least ten times. The chain uses TRBV20-1 and TRBJ2-7; D unresolved. The germline CDR1 and CDR2 sequences are DFQATT and SNEGSKA (reference sequence). The CDR3 spans 14 residues. V shed 2 bases and J shed 0 bases, with 11 bases lying between them. CDR3: CSARYQWTSYEQYF. In DNA form, the CDR3 reads TGCAGTGCTAGATACCAGTGGACCTCCTACGAGCAGTACTTC.

This clonotype was counted at least ten times. The CDR3 sequence: CASSLDGAGGDTEAFF. CDR3 DNA sequence: TGCGCCAGCAGCTTGGATGGGGCTGGAGGGGACACTGAAGCTTTCTTT. The chain employs TRBV5-1 and TRBJ1-1; D is possibly TRBD1 (5 bases). There are 16 residues in the CDR3. CDR1 and CDR2 from the germline V gene are SGHRS and YFSETQ. Trimming stripped 0 bases from V and 3 bases from J, with 15 bases between.

This clonotype appeared many times. The chain has TRBV30 and TRBJ1-5; D perhaps matches TRBD1 (6 bases). Germline CDR1 GTSNPN, CDR2 SVGIG (reference sequence). V gave up 2 bases and J gave up 6 bases, with 14 bases separating them. The CDR3 covers 14 residues. The CDR3 loop reads CAWSTGMAGQPQHF. The CDR3 DNA is TGTGCCTGGAGTACAGGGATGGCGGGTCAGCCCCAGCATTTT.

This clonotype was seen once. A single base separates this from a much larger clone, so it may be a read error. The V gene is TRBV3-1, the J gene TRBJ2-7; 8 bases are shared with TRBD2. Germline V gene data show CDR1 as LGHDT and CDR2 as YNNKEL (reference sequence). The CDR3 totals 15 residues. The CDR3: CASGQVPAGGYEQYF. CDR3 bases: TGTGCCAGCGGCCAAGTACCTGCGGGAGGCTACGAGCAGTACTTC.

The rearrangement uses TRBV19 and TRBJ2-7; tentatively, D is TRBD1 (5 bases). V lost 9 bases and J lost 4, with 16 bases in between. Germline V gene lookup returns CDR1 LNHDA and CDR2 SQIVND (reference sequence). The length of the CDR3 is 13 residues. The chain's CDR3 is CASAAAKGYEQYF. The CDR3, as DNA: TGTGCCAGCGCGGCTGCCAAGGGGTACGAGCAGTACTTC.

The chain links TRBV28 to TRBJ2-7; D is possibly TRBD1 (6 bases). The CDR3 is 13 residues long. The V gene's germline CDR1 is MDHEN and CDR2 SYDVKM. V shed 6 bases and J shed 3 bases, with 12 bases lying between them. CDR3 sequence (DNA): TGTGCCAGCAGGTCTGGACAGCTCTACGAGCAGTACTTC. Amino acid sequence: CASRSGQLYEQYF. The variable domain in full, completed from reference TRBV28 and TRBJ2-7, reads DVKVTQSSRYLVKRTGEKVFLECVQDMDHENMFWYRQDPGLGLRLIYFSYDVKMKEKGDIPEGYSVSREKKERFSLILESASTNQTSMYLCASRSGQLYEQYFGPGTRLTVT.